This TCR beta chain emerged from a study of T cell responses to AZD1222 COVID-19 vaccine. Overall study findings and caveats: A reported finding is that nearly half of spike-specific TCRs target unmutated variant regions. The sample set comprised mostly white British donors with more females, and clonal diversity was possibly underestimated. The repertoires were collected only after the peak T cell response.

Looked up from germline, CDR1 is SQVTM and CDR2 is ANQGSEA. V was shortened by 1 base and J by 5 bases, with 21 bases between the two germline ends. This CDR3 comprises 17 residues. Libraries were prepared by immunoSEQ multiplex PCR; TCRdb keeps only in-frame clonotypes and omits some of them. The table has roughly 120,000 clones, more than 70% seen once. In regard to this clone: Antigen specificity is unknown.

The source of this sequence is an adult in good health. The chain uses TRBV29-1 and TRBJ2-1, with D perhaps being TRBD1 or TRBD2 (6 bases each). The sequencing here drew on peripheral blood, taken on day 0 of AZD1222 vaccination. This CDR3 reads CSVEVGVRGVVHNEQFF. The DNA for the CDR3 is TGCAGCGTTGAAGTGGGGGTTAGGGGGGTAGTCCACAATGAGCAGTTCTTC.